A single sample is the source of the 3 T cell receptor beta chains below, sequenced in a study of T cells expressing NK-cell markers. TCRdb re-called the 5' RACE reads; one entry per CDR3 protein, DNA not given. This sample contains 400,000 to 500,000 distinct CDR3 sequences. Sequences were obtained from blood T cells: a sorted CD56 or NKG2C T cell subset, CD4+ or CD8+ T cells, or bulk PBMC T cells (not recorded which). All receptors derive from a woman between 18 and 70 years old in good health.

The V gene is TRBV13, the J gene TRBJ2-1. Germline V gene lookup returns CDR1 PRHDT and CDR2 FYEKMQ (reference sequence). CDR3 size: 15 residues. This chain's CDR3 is CASSLVRPSYNEQFF. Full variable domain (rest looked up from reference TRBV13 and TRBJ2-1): AAGVIQSPRHLIKEKRETATLKCYPIPRHDTVYWYQQGPGQDPQFLISFYEKMQSDKGSIPDRFSAQQFSDYHSELNMSSLELGDSALYFCASSLVRPSYNEQFFGPGTRLTVL.

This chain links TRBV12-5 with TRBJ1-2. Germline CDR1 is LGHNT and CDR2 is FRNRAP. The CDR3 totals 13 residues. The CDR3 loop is CASGFDRADGYTF.

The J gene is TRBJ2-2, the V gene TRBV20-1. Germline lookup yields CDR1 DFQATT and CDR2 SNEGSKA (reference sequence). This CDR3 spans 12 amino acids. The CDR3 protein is CSARLHTGELFF.